The 13 T cell receptor beta chains given below trace back to one sample, sequenced in a study of blood T cell repertoires in COVID-19. Here immunoSEQ multiplex PCR was the method, and the copy in TCRdb shows in-frame clones only, minus some. Here the sample spans about 220,000 clones, approximately 81% being singletons. Source material: peripheral blood. These receptors were obtained from a woman in her sixties or seventies who had recovered from COVID-19.

V gene TRBV7-6 combines with J gene TRBJ1-3; weak D call: TRBD1 (5 bases). Germline V CDR1 and CDR2: SGHVS, FNYEAQ. The CDR3 is 14 residues long. V was clipped by 8 bases and J by 0 bases, with 11 bases between them. This CDR3 reads CASQGGSSGNTIYF. In nucleotides, the CDR3 is TGTGCCAGCCAGGGCGGCTCCTCTGGAAACACCATATATTTT.

The rearrangement links TRBV2 to TRBJ1-6; D possibly corresponds to TRBD1 (5 bases). V lost 3 bases to trimming and J lost 7 bases, with 10 bases between them. The CDR3 spans 14 residues. The V gene's germline CDR1 is SNHLY and CDR2 FYNNEI. CDR3 bases: TGTGCCAGCAGTGAGTCGGGGGACAATTCACCCCTCCACTTT. Its protein is CASSESGDNSPLHF.

This chain joins TRBV7-6 and TRBJ2-7; the match to TRBD1 covers 11 bases. CDR3 length equals 14 residues. The germline V gene has CDR1 SGHVS and CDR2 FNYEAQ. V lost 4 bases and J lost 2; bases outside the gene matches: 1. The CDR3 nucleotides read TGTGCCAGCAGCTCGGGACAGGGGGCCTACGAGCAGTACTTC. Residues: CASSSGQGAYEQYF.

The gene calls are TRBV28 and TRBJ1-2, with TRBD1 as a possible D gene (5 bases). Germline CDR1 MDHEN, CDR2 SYDVKM. V lost 6 bases and J 4 bases, leaving 21 bases between the germline ends. The CDR3 sequence is 16 residues long. CDR3 amino acids: CASSLASAGPSYGYTF. In DNA form, the CDR3 reads TGTGCCAGCAGCTTAGCCAGCGCGGGACCCTCCTATGGCTACACCTTC.

V and J are TRBV3-1 (or the pseudogene TRBV3-2) and TRBJ1-3, with a tentative D call TRBD1 (5 bases). This CDR3 comprises 13 residues. V was clipped by 1 base and J by 5 bases, with 6 bases between them. Per germline, CDR1 LGHDT and CDR2 YNNKEL (reference sequence). CDR3 coding DNA: TGTGCCAGCAGCCAAGGGGGCAGAAACACCATATATTTT. Encoded protein: CASSQGGRNTIYF.

The V gene is TRBV5-4, the J gene TRBJ2-1, with 9 bases fitting TRBD1. The germline gives CDR1 SGHNT, CDR2 YYREEE (reference sequence). The J segment lost 7 bases and the V segment lost 3 bases, leaving 8 bases of the junction unmatched. CDR3 length equals 15 residues. CDR3 region: CASSYGQGSLNEQFF. The CDR3 DNA follows: TGTGCCAGCAGCTATGGACAGGGGTCTTTGAATGAGCAGTTCTTC.

This clone has ten or more counts. The V and J genes are TRBV15 and TRBJ1-4, with a possible D match to TRBD1 (6 bases). CDR3 length: 15 amino acids. V was pared by 2 bases and J by 5 bases, with 12 bases between. Germline CDR1 and CDR2: LNHNV and YYDKDF (reference sequence). CDR3 sequence: CATSRNRDGNEKLFF. CDR3 DNA sequence: TGTGCCACCAGCAGAAACAGGGATGGGAATGAAAAACTGTTTTTT.

The rearrangement links TRBV5-5 to TRBJ1-4; D is unresolved. Trimming pared 1 base from V and 3 bases from J, leaving 10 bases between. The CDR3 length is 15 residues. From germline, CDR1 is SGHKS and CDR2 YYEKEE (reference sequence). CDR3 in DNA: TGTGCCAGCAGCTTGTATGAGAATTCTAATGAAAAACTGTTTTTT. Translating it yields CASSLYENSNEKLFF.

The chain combines TRBV11-2 with TRBJ2-1, with a weak D call TRBD2 (6 bases). V lost 5 bases and J 4 bases, leaving 12 bases between the germline ends. Germline-derived CDR1 and CDR2 are SGHAT and FQNNGV. The CDR3 has 14 amino acids. CDR3 in DNA: TGTGCCAGCAGCACCCCGGGACTTTACAATGAGCAGTTCTTC. Protein: CASSTPGLYNEQFF.

J is TRBJ1-4 and V is TRBV5-8, with a weak D call TRBD1 (6 bases). In germline, CDR1 is SGHTS, CDR2 YDEGEE. Trimming took off 3 bases at V and 5 bases at J, with 11 bases between the two ends. This CDR3 is 14 amino acids long. The DNA of the CDR3 is TGTGCCAGCAGCTCGGCCAGGGGCAATGAAAAACTGTTTTTT. It yields the protein CASSSARGNEKLFF.

The chain recombines TRBV5-5 with TRBJ1-2; D is unclear. This CDR3 comprises 15 residues. In germline, CDR1 is SGHKS, CDR2 YYEKEE (reference sequence). V gave up 0 bases and J gave up 3 bases, with 12 bases separating them. CDR3 coding DNA: TGTGCCAGCAGCTTGGGAGTGAGAGGAGACTATGGCTACACCTTC. Translating gives CASSLGVRGDYGYTF.

The rearrangement uses TRBV5-1 and TRBJ2-2; 7 bases align to TRBD1. Germline V gene lookup returns CDR1 SGHRS and CDR2 YFSETQ. V was clipped by 0 bases and J by 1 base; unmatched bases: 6. The CDR3 has 17 amino acids. CDR3 in DNA: TGCGCCAGCAGCTTGGTACCCCCAGGGGGGAACACCGGGGAGCTGTTTTTT. The encoded protein is CASSLVPPGGNTGELFF.

This clone appeared once. The chain links TRBV7-9 to TRBJ2-3, with 8 bases lining up with TRBD1. The CDR3 totals 15 residues. Trimming took 4 bases from V and 4 from J; bases not matched to a gene: 7. Germline CDR1 is SEHNR and CDR2 is FQNEAQ (reference sequence). CDR3 region: CASSSGQGSADTQYF. DNA of the CDR3: TGTGCCAGCAGCTCCGGACAGGGTTCGGCAGATACGCAGTATTTT.